The next 10 T cell receptor beta chains were all read from a single sample in a study of STAT5B mutations in CD4+ large granular lymphocyte leukemia (dated 2022 in TCRdb). Libraries were prepared through the immunoSEQ multiplex PCR assay. TCRdb's version of the immuneACCESS table is confined to in-frame rearrangements and falls short of the full clone set. An unresolved V gene accounts for under half of the shortfall where checked; the remainder is of unknown origin. The table for this sample lists 20,000 to 25,000 clones; 74% of them were counted only once. Roughly 9.8% of the sample is taken by the ten largest. The sample comprised CD4+ T cells from blood buffy coats. The origin of the receptors is a human donor in good health.

This clone was found once. V gene TRBV5-8 combines with J gene TRBJ2-1, with 8 bases lining up with TRBD2. This CDR3 is built from 15 residues. The J segment lost 6 bases and the V segment lost 4 bases, leaving 9 bases of the junction unmatched. Germline V gene data show CDR1 as SGHTS and CDR2 as YDEGEE. The CDR3 DNA reads as TGTGCCAGCAGCACGGAGAGACTAGCGTTCAATGAGCAGTTCTTC. Its protein product is CASSTERLAFNEQFF. The variable domain in full, with the rest retrieved from reference TRBV5-8 and TRBJ2-1, is EAGVTQSPTHLIKTRGQQATLRCSPISGHTSVYWYQQALGLGLQFLLWYDEGEERNRGNFPPRFSGRQFPNYSSELNVNALELEDSALYLCASSTERLAFNEQFFGPGTRLTVL.

The chain recombines TRBV30 with TRBJ2-7, with 15 positions matching TRBD2. CDR1 and CDR2 from the germline V gene are GTSNPN and SVGIG (reference sequence). The J segment lost 0 bases and the V segment lost 3 bases, leaving 15 bases of the junction unmatched. CDR3 length: 20 residues. The CDR3 region is CAWRPIFRTSGRADSYEQYF. The DNA of the CDR3 is TGTGCCTGGAGGCCGATCTTTCGGACTAGCGGGAGGGCCGACTCCTACGAGCAGTACTTC.

The chain employs TRBV7-3 and TRBJ1-1, with TRBD1 matching over 8 bases. This CDR3 spans 18 amino acids. Germline V lookup: CDR1 SGHTA, CDR2 FQGTGA. V was pared by 0 bases and J by 0 bases, with 9 bases of the junction left unmatched. The CDR3 sequence is CASSLTPPGTGMNTEAFF. The CDR3 DNA sequence: TGTGCCAGCAGCTTAACGCCACCCGGGACAGGTATGAACACTGAAGCTTTCTTT.

The rearrangement joins TRBV6-6 to TRBJ2-3; D gene ambiguous. V was pared by 3 bases and J by 0 bases, with 13 bases between. The V gene's germline CDR1 is MNHNY and CDR2 SVGAGI (reference sequence). The CDR3 covers 16 residues. The DNA of the CDR3 is TGTGCCAGCAGTTATCCCCAGCAAACTAGCACAGATACGCAGTATTTT. Its translation is CASSYPQQTSTDTQYF.

The chain employs TRBV6-6 and TRBJ2-7; D not certain. V was cut by 1 base and J by 8 bases, with 15 bases left in between. Germline values: CDR1 MNHNY, CDR2 SVGAGI (reference sequence). The CDR3 is made up of 14 amino acids. The CDR3 DNA follows: TGTGCCAGCAGTTACTTATTAGACGGCCCTAAGCAGTACGTC. Its protein product is CASSYLLDGPKQYV.

The chain employs TRBV7-2 and TRBJ2-1, with 8 bases aligning to TRBD1. V shed 4 bases and J 8 bases; nucleotides not matched to a gene: 7. Germline V gene data show CDR1 as SGHTA and CDR2 as FQGNSA. This CDR3 is built from 14 residues. CDR3 sequence reads: CASSSDRGGDEQFF. In DNA form, the CDR3 reads TGTGCCAGCAGCTCAGACAGGGGCGGGGATGAGCAGTTCTTC.

The chain joins TRBV11-3 to TRBJ2-3; D gene uncertain. Germline V lookup: CDR1 SGHNT, CDR2 YENEEA. V lost 0 bases to trimming and J lost 2 bases, with 0 bases between them. This CDR3 is 12 amino acids long. The CDR3 DNA is TGTGCCAGCAGCTTAGACACAGATACGCAGTATTTT. Translated, it gives CASSLDTDTQYF.

The gene calls are TRBV7-3 and TRBJ2-1; TRBD1 matches at 10 bases. The CDR3 has 13 amino acids. With 5 bases clipped from V and 7 bases from J, the junction kept 2 bases outside the gene matches. Germline V CDR1 and CDR2: SGHTA, FQGTGA. CDR3 coding DNA: TGTGCCAGCAGCACGGGACAGGGGAATGAGCAGTTCTTC. This encodes CASSTGQGNEQFF.

The CDR3 region has the DNA TGTGCCAGCAGTTTCAGGCACTCGGATTCAAAGCAGTTCTTC. This codes for CASSFRHSDSKQFF. V is TRBV6-6 and J is TRBJ2-1; D not resolved. V was shortened by 4 bases and J by 11 bases, with 18 bases between the two germline ends. The CDR3 runs to 14 residues. Germline loops: CDR1 MNHNY, CDR2 SVGAGI (reference sequence).

The chain employs TRBV11-2 and TRBJ2-2, with TRBD2 as a possible D gene (6 bases). The CDR3 spans 14 residues. Trimming took 2 bases from V and 5 from J, leaving 9 bases between them. Germline V gene data show CDR1 as SGHAT and CDR2 as FQNNGV. The CDR3 loop is CASSLLRGTGELFF. CDR3 in DNA: TGTGCCAGCAGCTTACTTCGGGGGACCGGGGAGCTGTTTTTT.